This record covers a single T cell receptor beta chain. The CDR3 is 13 residues long. The ends were cut back, 6 bases at V and 4 bases at J, with 10 bases in the middle. Original processing notes: Reference gene primer amplification in the assay estimated nucleated cell counts. Libraries were prepared by immunoSEQ multiplex PCR; TCRdb keeps only in-frame clonotypes and omits some of them. That table furnishes V, J and clone size, whereas the DNA furnished D and trimming. The profile shows about 82,000 clones, just under 80% of them singletons. The data are from a study of blood T cell repertoires in COVID-19. Background on the study: Both acute and convalescent COVID-19 samples were obtained from the United States, Italy and Spain. Sources were T cells, B-cell-depleted T cells, or PBMCs; the material itself was cDNA or gDNA.

The source is a man aged 60-69 years with COVID-19, enrolled during active disease. The chain combines TRBV12-3 or TRBV12-4 with TRBJ2-4, with D unresolved. The sequenced sample consisted of peripheral blood. Here the CDR3 DNA reads TGTGCCAGCAGCACAAACAAGAAAAACATTCAGTACTTC. Translated, it gives CASSTNKKNIQYF.